This TCR beta chain is drawn from a study of blood T cell repertoires in COVID-19. Study-wide background: Spain, Italy and the United States supplied samples that represented acute and convalescent COVID-19. Sample material is recorded as cDNA or gDNA derived from T cells, B-cell-depleted T cells, or PBMCs.

In the study's own analysis: Researchers report that nucleated cell counts were estimated from reference gene primer amplification. Some clones are missing from TCRdb's copy, which holds only in-frame ones; the method was immunoSEQ multiplex PCR. V, J and clone size reflect that table, while D and trimming were determined from the DNA. The sample has roughly 260,000 clones; 88% are singletons. J gave up 4 bases and V 3 bases, and 9 bases lay outside the gene matches. The CDR3 spans 16 residues. CDR1 ENHRY and CDR2 SYGVKD come from the germline V gene. The sequencing input was peripheral blood. The receptor was derived from a woman aged 25 to 45 with COVID-19, enrolled during active disease. The rearrangement uses TRBV10-3 and TRBJ1-1, with 9 bases lining up with TRBD1. The CDR3 region has the DNA TGTGCCATCAGTGAACCCGCGGGACAGGGTTCCACTGAAGCTTTCTTT. It translates to CAISEPAGQGSTEAFF.